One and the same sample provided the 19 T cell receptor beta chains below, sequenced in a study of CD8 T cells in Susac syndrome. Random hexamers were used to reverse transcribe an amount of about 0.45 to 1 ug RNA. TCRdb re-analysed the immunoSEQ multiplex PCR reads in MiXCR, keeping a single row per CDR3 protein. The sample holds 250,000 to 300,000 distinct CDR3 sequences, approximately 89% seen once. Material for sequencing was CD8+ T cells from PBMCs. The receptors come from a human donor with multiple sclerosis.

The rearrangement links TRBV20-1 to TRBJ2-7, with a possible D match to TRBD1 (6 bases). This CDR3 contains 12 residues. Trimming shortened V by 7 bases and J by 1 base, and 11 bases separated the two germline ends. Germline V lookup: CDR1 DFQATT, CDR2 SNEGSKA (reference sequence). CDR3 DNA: TGCAGTGGGACAGATTTATCCTACGAGCAGTACTTC. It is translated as CSGTDLSYEQYF.

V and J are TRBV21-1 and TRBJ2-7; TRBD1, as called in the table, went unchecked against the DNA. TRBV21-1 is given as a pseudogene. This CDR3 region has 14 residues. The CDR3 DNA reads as TGTGCCAGCAGCAAACATCTGCAGGGAGACGAGCAGTACTTC. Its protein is CASSKHLQGDEQYF.

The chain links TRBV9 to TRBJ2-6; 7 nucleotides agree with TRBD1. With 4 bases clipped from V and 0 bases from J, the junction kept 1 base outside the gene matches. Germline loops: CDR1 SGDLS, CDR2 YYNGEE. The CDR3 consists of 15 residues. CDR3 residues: CASSTGASGANVLTF. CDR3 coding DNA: TGTGCCAGCAGCACAGGGGCCTCTGGGGCCAACGTCCTGACTTTC.

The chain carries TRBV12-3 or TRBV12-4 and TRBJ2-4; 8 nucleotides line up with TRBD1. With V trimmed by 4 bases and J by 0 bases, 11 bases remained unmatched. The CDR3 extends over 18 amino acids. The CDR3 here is CASSSRTGKGLAKNIQYF. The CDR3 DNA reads TGTGCCAGCAGTTCAAGGACAGGGAAGGGGCTAGCCAAAAACATTCAGTACTTC.

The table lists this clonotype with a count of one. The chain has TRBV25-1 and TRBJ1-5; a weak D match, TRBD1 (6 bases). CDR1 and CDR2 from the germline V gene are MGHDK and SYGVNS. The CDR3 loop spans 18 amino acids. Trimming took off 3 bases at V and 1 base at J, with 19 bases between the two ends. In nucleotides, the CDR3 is TGTGCCAGCAGTGAGGGGGTCAGGGGAGGGGAAAGCAATCAGCCCCAGCATTTT. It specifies CASSEGVRGGESNQPQHF.

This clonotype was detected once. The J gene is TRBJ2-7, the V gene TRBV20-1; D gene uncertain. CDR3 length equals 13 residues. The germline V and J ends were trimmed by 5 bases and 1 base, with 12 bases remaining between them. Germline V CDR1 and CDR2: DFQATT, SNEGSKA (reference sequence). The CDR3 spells CSALDGRSYEQYF. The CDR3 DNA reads TGCAGTGCTTTAGATGGGCGTTCCTACGAGCAGTACTTC.

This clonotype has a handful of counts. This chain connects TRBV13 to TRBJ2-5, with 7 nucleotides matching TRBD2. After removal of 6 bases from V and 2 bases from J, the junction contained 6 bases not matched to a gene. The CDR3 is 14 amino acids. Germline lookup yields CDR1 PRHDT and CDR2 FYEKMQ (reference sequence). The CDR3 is CASRSGGGQETQYF. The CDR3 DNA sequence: TGTGCCAGCAGGAGCGGCGGGGGTCAAGAGACCCAGTACTTC. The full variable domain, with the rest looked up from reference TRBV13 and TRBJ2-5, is AAGVIQSPRHLIKEKRETATLKCYPIPRHDTVYWYQQGPGQDPQFLISFYEKMQSDKGSIPDRFSAQQFSDYHSELNMSSLELGDSALYFCASRSGGGQETQYFGPGTRLLVL.

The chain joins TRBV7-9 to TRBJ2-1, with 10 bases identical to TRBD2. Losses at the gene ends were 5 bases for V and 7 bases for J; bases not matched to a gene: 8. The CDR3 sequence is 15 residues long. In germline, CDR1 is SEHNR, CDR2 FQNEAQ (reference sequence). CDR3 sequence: CASSPRVAGGNEQFF. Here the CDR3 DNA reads TGTGCCAGCAGCCCCCGGGTAGCGGGGGGTAATGAGCAGTTCTTC. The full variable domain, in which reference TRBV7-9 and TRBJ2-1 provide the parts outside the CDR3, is DTGVSQNPRHKITKRGQNVTFRCDPISEHNRLYWYRQTLGQGPEFLTYFQNEAQLEKSRLLSDRFSAERPKGSFSTLEIQRTEQGDSAMYLCASSPRVAGGNEQFFGPGTRLTVL.

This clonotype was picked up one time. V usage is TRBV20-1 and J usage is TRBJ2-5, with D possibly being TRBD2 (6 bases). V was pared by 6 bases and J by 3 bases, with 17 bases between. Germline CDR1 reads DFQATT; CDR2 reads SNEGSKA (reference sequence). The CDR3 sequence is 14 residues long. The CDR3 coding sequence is TGCAGTGCGTCCTTTGGGGGAGGAGAAGAGACCCAGTACTTC. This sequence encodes CSASFGGGEETQYF.

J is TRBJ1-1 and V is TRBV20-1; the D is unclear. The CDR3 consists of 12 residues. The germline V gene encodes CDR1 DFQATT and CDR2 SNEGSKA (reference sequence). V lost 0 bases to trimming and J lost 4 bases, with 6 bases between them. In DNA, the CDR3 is TGCAGTGCTAGAGATGAGGGCACTGAAGCTTTCTTT. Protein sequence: CSARDEGTEAFF.

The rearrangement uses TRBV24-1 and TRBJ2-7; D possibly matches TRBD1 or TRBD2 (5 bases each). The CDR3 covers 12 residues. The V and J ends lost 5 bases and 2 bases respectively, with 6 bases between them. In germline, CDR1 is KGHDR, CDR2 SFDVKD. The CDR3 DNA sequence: TGTGCCACCAGTGGAGGGGCCTACGAGCAGTACTTC. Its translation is CATSGGAYEQYF.

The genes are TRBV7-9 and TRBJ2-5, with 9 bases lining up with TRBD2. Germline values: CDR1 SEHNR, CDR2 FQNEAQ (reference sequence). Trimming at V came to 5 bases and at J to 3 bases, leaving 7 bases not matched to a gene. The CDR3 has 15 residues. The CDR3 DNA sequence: TGTGCCAGCAGCGGAAGACTAGCGGCCGAAGAGACCCAGTACTTC. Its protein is CASSGRLAAEETQYF.

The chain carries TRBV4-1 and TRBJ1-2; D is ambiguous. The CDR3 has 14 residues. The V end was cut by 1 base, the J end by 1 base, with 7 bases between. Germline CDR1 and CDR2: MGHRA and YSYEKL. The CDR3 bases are TGCGCCAGCAGCCAAGTAGTGGGTAACTATGGCTACACCTTC. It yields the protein CASSQVVGNYGYTF.

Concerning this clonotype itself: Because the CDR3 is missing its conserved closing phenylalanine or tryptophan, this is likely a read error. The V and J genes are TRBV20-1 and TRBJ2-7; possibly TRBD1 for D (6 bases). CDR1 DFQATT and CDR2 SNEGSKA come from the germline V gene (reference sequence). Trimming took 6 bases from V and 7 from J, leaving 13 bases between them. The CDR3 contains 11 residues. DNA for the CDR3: TGCAGTGCGGGGGCCCTGGGGGAGCAGTACCTC. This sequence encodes CSAGALGEQYL.

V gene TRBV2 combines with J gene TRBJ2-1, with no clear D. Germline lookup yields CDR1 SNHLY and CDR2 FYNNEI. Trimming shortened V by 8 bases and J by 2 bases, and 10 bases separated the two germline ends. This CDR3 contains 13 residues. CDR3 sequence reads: CASAQLPYNEQFF. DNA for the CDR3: TGTGCCAGCGCACAATTGCCCTACAATGAGCAGTTCTTC.

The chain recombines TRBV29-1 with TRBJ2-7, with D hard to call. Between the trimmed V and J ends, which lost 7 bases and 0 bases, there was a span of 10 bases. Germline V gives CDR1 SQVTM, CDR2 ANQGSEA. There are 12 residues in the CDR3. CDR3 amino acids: CSAYDRSYEQYF. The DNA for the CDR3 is TGCAGCGCCTACGACCGCTCCTACGAGCAGTACTTC.

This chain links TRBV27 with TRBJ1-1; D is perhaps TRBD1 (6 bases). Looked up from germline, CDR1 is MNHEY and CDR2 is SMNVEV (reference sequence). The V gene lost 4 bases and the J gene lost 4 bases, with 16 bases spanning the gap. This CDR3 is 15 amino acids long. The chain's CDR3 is CASSWGQGLITEAFF. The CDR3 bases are TGTGCCAGCAGTTGGGGGCAGGGGTTGATCACTGAAGCTTTCTTT.

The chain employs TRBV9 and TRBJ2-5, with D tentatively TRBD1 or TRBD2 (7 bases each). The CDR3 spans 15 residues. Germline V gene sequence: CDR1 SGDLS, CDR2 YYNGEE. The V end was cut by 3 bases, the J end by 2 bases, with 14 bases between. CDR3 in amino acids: CASSAYRGGQETQYF. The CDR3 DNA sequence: TGTGCCAGCAGCGCCTACAGGGGAGGGCAAGAGACCCAGTACTTC.

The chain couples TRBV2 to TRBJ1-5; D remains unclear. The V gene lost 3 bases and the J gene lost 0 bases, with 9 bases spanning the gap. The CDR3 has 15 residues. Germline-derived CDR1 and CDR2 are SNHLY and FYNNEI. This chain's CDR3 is CASSDPTRSNQPQHF. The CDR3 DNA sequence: TGTGCCAGCAGTGATCCGACCCGTAGCAATCAGCCCCAGCATTTT.